The entry below describes one TCR beta chain. Its specificity is not known. The CDR3 covers 14 residues. Autoimmune disease history or systemic immunosuppression led to patients being barred. The sample comes from a study of OX40 agonist ivuxolimab in advanced cancers. About the study: Melanoma, hepatocellular carcinoma, head and neck or renal cell cancer occurred in dose-escalation patients. Males comprised about 84% of the group, whose mean age was about 62 years (range roughly 20 to 85).

Assay: immunoSEQ multiplex PCR; the TCRdb copy retains only in-frame clones and omits some. In the table there are 70,000 to 95,000 clones, less than 95% of which are singletons. Study-wide results and limits: Clonal expansion among partial responders at 0.1-3.0 mg/kg ranked near the lowest.

J is TRBJ2-7 and V is TRBV21-1. TRBV21-1 is assigned pseudogene status. This specimen consisted of CD4+ or CD8+ T cells sorted from blood, obtained in a trial of the OX40 agonist ivuxolimab. This sequence was found in an adult with an advanced solid tumor such as melanoma, head and neck, liver or kidney cancer. The CDR3 sequence: CASRGGGGSYEQYF. For the CDR3, the DNA is TGTGCCAGCCGAGGAGGGGGAGGCTCCTACGAGCAGTACTTC.